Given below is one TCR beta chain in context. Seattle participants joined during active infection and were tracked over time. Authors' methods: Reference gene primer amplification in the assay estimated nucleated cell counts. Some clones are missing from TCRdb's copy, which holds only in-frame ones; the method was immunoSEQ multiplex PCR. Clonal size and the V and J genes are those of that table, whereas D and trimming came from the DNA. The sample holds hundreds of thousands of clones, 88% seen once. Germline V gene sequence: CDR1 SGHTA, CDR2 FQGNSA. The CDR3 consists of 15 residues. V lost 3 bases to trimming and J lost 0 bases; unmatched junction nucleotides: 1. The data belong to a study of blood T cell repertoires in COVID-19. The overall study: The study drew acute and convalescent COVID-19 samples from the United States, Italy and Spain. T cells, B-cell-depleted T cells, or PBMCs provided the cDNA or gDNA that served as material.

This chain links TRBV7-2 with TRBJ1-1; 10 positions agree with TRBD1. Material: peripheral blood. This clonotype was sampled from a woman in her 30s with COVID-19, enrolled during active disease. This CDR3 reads CASSLTGGVNTEAFF. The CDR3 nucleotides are TGTGCCAGCAGCTTGACAGGGGGCGTGAACACTGAAGCTTTCTTT.